This T cell receptor beta chain comes out of a study of long-term antiretroviral therapy in people with HIV. The assay used was immunoSEQ (version v3.0), run at survey level. Profiled with immunoSEQ multiplex PCR; TCRdb holds only in-frame clones, not every one. The data show 15,000 to 20,000 clones, with around 88% seen just once and roughly 14% held by the top ten. This clone was seen more than once but under ten times. The specimen was unsorted PBMCs, collected approximately 2.3 years before starting antiretroviral therapy. The sequence was obtained from a woman aged 25 to 39 with HIV.

The CDR3 DNA sequence: TGTGCCAGCATACGACAGGGTGGGGATGGCTACACCTTC. Protein: CASIRQGGDGYTF. The rearrangement links TRBV6-6 to TRBJ1-2; 7 nucleotides line up with TRBD1. CDR3 length: 13 amino acids. CDR1 MNHNY and CDR2 SVGAGI come from the germline V gene (reference sequence). Losses at the gene ends were 7 bases for V and 6 bases for J; bases not matched to a gene: 8.